Below, 3 T cell receptor beta chains from the same sample are listed, as sequenced in a study of cytomegalovirus exposure and HLA in healthy donors. Method: immunoSEQ multiplex PCR; TCRdb's copy keeps in-frame clones and lacks some. In the table there are about 71,000 clones, about 94% of which are singletons. Specimen: PBMCs. The receptors were gathered from a woman between 18 and 30 years old in good health and CMV-seronegative.

CDR3 nucleotide sequence: TGTGCCAGCAGCCTCCCGGGCGGGAGCGAGACCCAGTACTTC. Encoded protein: CASSLPGGSETQYF. V gene TRBV5-8 combines with J gene TRBJ2-5, with 7 bases fitting TRBD2. This CDR3 has 14 residues. Per germline, CDR1 SGHTS and CDR2 YDEGEE. V lost 4 bases to trimming and J lost 5 bases; unmatched junction nucleotides: 8. Complete variable domain (other parts from reference TRBV5-8 and TRBJ2-5): EAGVTQSPTHLIKTRGQQATLRCSPISGHTSVYWYQQALGLGLQFLLWYDEGEERNRGNFPPRFSGRQFPNYSSELNVNALELEDSALYLCASSLPGGSETQYFGPGTRLLVL.

This sequence joins TRBV27 and TRBJ1-6; D unresolved. There are 12 residues in the CDR3. CDR1 and CDR2 from the germline V gene are MNHEY and SMNVEV (reference sequence). Trimming left V 9 bases short and J 9 bases short, with 12 bases between. CDR3 residues: CARVAGGSPLHF. CDR3 nucleotides: TGTGCCAGGGTGGCGGGCGGTTCACCCCTCCACTTT.

This clone has only one observation. The CDR3 loop reads CASSLSAGAGELFF. The DNA for the CDR3 is TGTGCCAGCAGTTTATCCGCGGGAGCCGGGGAGCTGTTTTTT. This chain connects TRBV27 to TRBJ2-2, with TRBD2 identical over 7 bases. V lost 0 bases, J lost 6 bases, and 1 base stayed unmatched. This CDR3 comprises 14 residues. Germline V gene sequence: CDR1 MNHEY, CDR2 SMNVEV (reference sequence).